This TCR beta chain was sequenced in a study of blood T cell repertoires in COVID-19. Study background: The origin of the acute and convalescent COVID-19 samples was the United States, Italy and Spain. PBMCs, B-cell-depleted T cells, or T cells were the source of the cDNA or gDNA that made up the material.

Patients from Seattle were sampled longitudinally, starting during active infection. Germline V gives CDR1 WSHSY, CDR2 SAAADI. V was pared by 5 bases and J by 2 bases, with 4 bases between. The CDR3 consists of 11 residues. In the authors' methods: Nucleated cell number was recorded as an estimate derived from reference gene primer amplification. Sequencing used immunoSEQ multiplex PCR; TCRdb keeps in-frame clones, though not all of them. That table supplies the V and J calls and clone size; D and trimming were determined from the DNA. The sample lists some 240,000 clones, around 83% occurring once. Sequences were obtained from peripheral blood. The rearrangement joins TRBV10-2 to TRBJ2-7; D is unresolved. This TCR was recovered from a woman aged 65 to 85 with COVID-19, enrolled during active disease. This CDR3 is CASSPAYEQYF. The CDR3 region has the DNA TGCGCCAGCAGTCCCGCCTACGAGCAGTACTTC.